The present entry profiles one TCR beta chain with its context. Its antigen is not known. Between the trimmed V and J ends, which lost 3 bases and 6 bases, there was a span of 18 bases. Per the germline V gene, CDR1 is SGHRS and CDR2 is YFSETQ. The CDR3 has 15 amino acids. This sample is part of a study of T cells in localized non-small cell lung cancer. Study-wide findings and caveats: Blood T cell density predicted longer survival; adjacent-lung clonality, shorter. When the top 100 tumor clones were examined, a median around 61 of them also appeared in the adjacent lung, which was paired and uninvolved. The tumor had only one region sequenced, so heterogeneity remains possible.

Clones were sequenced by immunoSEQ multiplex PCR, and TCRdb holds only the in-frame ones, with some missing. The repertoire has tens of thousands of clones, 70% to 85% of them found once; the top ten carry 1.3%. The chain carries TRBV5-1 and TRBJ1-1; D might be TRBD1 (6 bases). The origin of this receptor is an older female donor with stage I lung adenocarcinoma. Source: peripheral blood, taken before any cancer treatment. In nucleotides, the CDR3 is TGCGCCAGCAGCTCCGCAAGGGGGGGCAGCTCTGAAGCTTTCTTT. Translating gives CASSSARGGSSEAFF.